The following is a TCR beta chain sequence with its context. Its antigen is currently unknown. The record originates from a study of T cell responses to AZD1222 COVID-19 vaccine. Findings and caveats of the study: Most donors were white British, females outnumbered males, and clonal diversity was possibly underestimated. Repertoire samples came only from after the peak T cell response.

Measured with immunoSEQ multiplex PCR; TCRdb has only the in-frame clones, and not every one. Here the sample spans over 100,000 clones, around nine tenths being singletons. Germline CDR1 SGHKS, CDR2 YYEKEE (reference sequence). The V segment lost 2 bases and the J segment 0 bases; nucleotides outside the gene matches: 1. The CDR3 is made up of 15 amino acids. The source of this sequence is an adult in good health. Here the sequenced sample was peripheral blood, taken on day 0 of AZD1222 vaccination. V and J are TRBV5-5 and TRBJ2-1; 8 bases fit TRBD2. DNA of the CDR3: TGTGCCAGCAGCTTACGGGGGGGCTCCTACAATGAGCAGTTCTTC. Protein: CASSLRGGSYNEQFF.